Following are 16 T cell receptor beta chains from one sample sequenced in a study of blood T cell repertoires in COVID-19. The assay was immunoSEQ multiplex PCR, and TCRdb's table has in-frame clones only and misses some. The sample shows more than 200,000 clones, approximately 86% of them seen only once. The sample taken for sequencing was peripheral blood. The receptors were gathered from a man aged 30 to 39 with active or convalescent COVID-19.

This chain joins TRBV28 and TRBJ2-3; D is possibly TRBD2 (7 bases). V was shortened by 8 bases and J by 2 bases, with 11 bases between the two germline ends. Germline CDR1 and CDR2: MDHEN and SYDVKM. This CDR3 comprises 13 residues. As DNA, the CDR3 is TGTGCCAGCGGGGGGGGGCACACAGATACGCAGTATTTT. It translates to CASGGGHTDTQYF.

V gene TRBV12-3 or TRBV12-4 combines with J gene TRBJ1-1, with no clear D. The CDR3 extends over 12 amino acids. V lost 1 base, J lost 9 bases, and 9 bases lay in between. The CDR3 spells CASSLERLKAFF. Here the CDR3 DNA reads TGTGCCAGCAGTTTAGAGCGTTTGAAAGCTTTCTTT.

The V and J genes are TRBV5-4 and TRBJ2-3; D is perhaps TRBD2 (7 bases). This CDR3 has 14 residues. Germline CDR1 reads SGHNT; CDR2 reads YYREEE (reference sequence). Between the trimmed V and J ends, which lost 7 bases and 3 bases, there was a span of 15 bases. In DNA form, the CDR3 reads TGTGCCAGCTGGGGGGGCGGACCAACAGATACGCAGTATTTT. Translation: CASWGGGPTDTQYF.

The chain employs TRBV30 and TRBJ2-7; 10 bases line up with TRBD2. The length of the CDR3 is 14 residues. V lost 5 bases and J lost 4; bases outside the gene matches: 8. CDR1 GTSNPN and CDR2 SVGIG come from the germline V gene (reference sequence). The CDR3 region is CAWGPGLATYEQYF. Written as DNA, the CDR3 is TGTGCCTGGGGACCGGGACTAGCGACTTACGAGCAGTACTTC.

The V call is TRBV9, the J call TRBJ1-2; D perhaps matches TRBD1 (6 bases). Germline CDR1 reads SGDLS; CDR2 reads YYNGEE. The germline V and J ends were trimmed by 2 bases and 7 bases, with 18 bases remaining between them. CDR3 size: 15 residues. In DNA form, the CDR3 reads TGTGCCAGCAGCGTTTGGTCTGCGGGGGGCGGTGGCTACACCTTC. This translates into CASSVWSAGGGGYTF.

The chain carries TRBV6-2 or TRBV6-3 and TRBJ2-7; maybe TRBD2 (6 bases). Per germline, CDR1 MNHEY and CDR2 SVGEGT. V was cut by 2 bases and J by 2 bases, with 19 bases left in between. This CDR3 is built from 17 residues. The DNA for the CDR3 is TGTGCCAGCAGTTACCTCATAGGGACTGCCGAAGCCTACGAGCAGTACTTC. Translating it yields CASSYLIGTAEAYEQYF.

The table lists this clone with a count of one. The genes are TRBV6-5 and TRBJ1-3; unclear D gene. CDR1 is MNHEY, CDR2 SVGAGI, per germline. The CDR3 covers 14 residues. The V gene lost 6 bases and the J gene lost 0 bases, with 9 bases spanning the gap. The CDR3 loop reads CASSRAHSGNTIYF. The CDR3 coding sequence is TGTGCCAGCAGCCGAGCGCACTCTGGAAACACCATATATTTT.

This sequence joins TRBV19 and TRBJ1-3, with D possibly matching TRBD1 (5 bases). The ends were cut back, 4 bases at V and 1 base at J, with 23 bases in the middle. Germline-derived CDR1 and CDR2 are LNHDA and SQIVND (reference sequence). This CDR3 is built from 19 residues. CDR3 DNA: TGTGCCAGTAGTACGGATCCAAGAAGACAGATTGTATCTGGAAACACCATATATTTT. This encodes CASSTDPRRQIVSGNTIYF.

This clone was seen only a few times. The CDR3 is CASSIRDRDSSGYTF. For the CDR3, the DNA is TGTGCCAGCTCAATCCGGGACAGGGATTCAAGTGGCTACACCTTC. The genes are TRBV18 and TRBJ1-2, with 9 bases that match TRBD1. V lost 5 bases to trimming and J lost 7 bases; unmatched junction nucleotides: 11. The length of the CDR3 is 15 residues. Germline V gene data show CDR1 as KGHSH and CDR2 as LQKENI.

The rearrangement links TRBV4-1 to TRBJ2-1; 12 bases align to TRBD2. Germline-derived CDR1 and CDR2 are MGHRA and YSYEKL. Trimming cost V 4 bases and J 6 bases; bases outside gene matches: 4. The CDR3 is 15 residues long. The CDR3 protein is CASSPLAGGGNEQFF. The CDR3 DNA follows: TGCGCCAGCAGCCCCCTAGCGGGGGGGGGCAATGAGCAGTTCTTC.

The genes are TRBV3-1 (or the pseudogene TRBV3-2) and TRBJ2-2, with a weak D call TRBD1 (5 bases). Deletions cut 0 bases from V and 0 bases from J, with 8 bases between. The germline gives CDR1 LGHDT, CDR2 YNNKEL (reference sequence). The CDR3 covers 16 residues. The CDR3 bases are TGTGCCAGCAGCCAAGATTCAGGGTCGAACACCGGGGAGCTGTTTTTT. This codes for CASSQDSGSNTGELFF.

The chain is built from TRBV7-3 and TRBJ1-2, with 9 bases that match TRBD1. Looked up from germline, CDR1 is SGHTA and CDR2 is FQGTGA. Trimming cost V 5 bases and J 2 bases; bases outside gene matches: 9. The CDR3 spans 16 residues. Here the CDR3 reads CASSAQGQGLNYGYTF. The CDR3 DNA reads TGTGCCAGCAGCGCCCAGGGACAGGGCCTAAACTATGGCTACACCTTC.

This chain connects TRBV6-1 to TRBJ2-7, with 7 nucleotides matching TRBD1. V was pared by 2 bases and J by 5 bases, with 3 bases of the junction left unmatched. Per the germline V gene, CDR1 is MNHNS and CDR2 is SASEGT. The CDR3 consists of 13 residues. CDR3 DNA sequence: TGTGCCAGCAGTGAAACAGGGGTTGACGAGCAGTACTTC. Translation: CASSETGVDEQYF.

The rearrangement joins TRBV24-1 to TRBJ2-3; D ambiguous. Trimming removed 2 bases at V and 2 bases at J, with 4 bases between. The CDR3 has 13 residues. Per germline, CDR1 KGHDR and CDR2 SFDVKD. The CDR3 here is CATSDSSTDTQYF. The CDR3 coding sequence is TGTGCCACCAGTGATTCGTCCACAGATACGCAGTATTTT.

The chain couples TRBV13 to TRBJ2-7, with 7 bases matching TRBD1. Looked up from germline, CDR1 is PRHDT and CDR2 is FYEKMQ (reference sequence). The CDR3 length is 14 residues. The ends lost 6 bases at V and 2 bases at J; junction bases unmatched: 7. CDR3 region: CASREYRGTYEQYF. The CDR3 DNA is TGTGCCAGCAGGGAGTACAGGGGCACCTACGAGCAGTACTTC.

The CDR3 sequence: CASSTTGDLSNQPQHF. The CDR3 DNA reads as TGTGCCAGTAGTACGACAGGAGATCTTAGCAATCAGCCCCAGCATTTT. The V and J genes are TRBV19 and TRBJ1-5; possible D gene TRBD1, 6 bases. This CDR3 has 16 amino acids. CDR1 and CDR2 from the germline V gene are LNHDA and SQIVND (reference sequence). Between the trimmed V and J ends, which lost 4 bases and 0 bases, there was a span of 13 bases.